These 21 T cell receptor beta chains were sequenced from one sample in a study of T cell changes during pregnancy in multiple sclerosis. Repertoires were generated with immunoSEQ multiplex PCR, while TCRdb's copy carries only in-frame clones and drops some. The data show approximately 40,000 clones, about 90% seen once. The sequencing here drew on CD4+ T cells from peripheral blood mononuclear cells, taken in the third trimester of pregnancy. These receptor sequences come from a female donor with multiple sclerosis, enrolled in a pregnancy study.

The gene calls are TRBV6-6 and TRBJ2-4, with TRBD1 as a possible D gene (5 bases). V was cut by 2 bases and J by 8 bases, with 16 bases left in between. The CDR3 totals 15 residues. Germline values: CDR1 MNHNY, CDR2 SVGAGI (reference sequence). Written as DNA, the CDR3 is TGTGCCAGCAGTTACATGGGGCAGGGTTCATACATTCAGTACTTC. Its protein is CASSYMGQGSYIQYF.

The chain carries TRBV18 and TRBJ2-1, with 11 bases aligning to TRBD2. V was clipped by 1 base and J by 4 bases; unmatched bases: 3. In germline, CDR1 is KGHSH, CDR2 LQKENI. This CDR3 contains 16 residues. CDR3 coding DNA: TGTGCCAGCTCACCACAGACTAGCGGGGCATACAATGAGCAGTTCTTC. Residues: CASSPQTSGAYNEQFF.

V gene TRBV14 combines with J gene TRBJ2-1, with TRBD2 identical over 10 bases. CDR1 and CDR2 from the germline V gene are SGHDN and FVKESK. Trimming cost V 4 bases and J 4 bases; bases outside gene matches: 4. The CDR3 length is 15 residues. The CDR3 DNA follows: TGTGCCAGCAGCCCGGGACTAGCGATATACAATGAGCAGTTCTTC. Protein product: CASSPGLAIYNEQFF.

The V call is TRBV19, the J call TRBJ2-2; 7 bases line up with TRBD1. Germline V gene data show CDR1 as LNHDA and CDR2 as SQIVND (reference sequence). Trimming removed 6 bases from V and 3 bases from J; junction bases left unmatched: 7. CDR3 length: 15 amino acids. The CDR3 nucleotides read TGTGCCAGTAGGATCACAGGGGTGGACACCGGGGAGCTGTTTTTT. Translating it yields CASRITGVDTGELFF.

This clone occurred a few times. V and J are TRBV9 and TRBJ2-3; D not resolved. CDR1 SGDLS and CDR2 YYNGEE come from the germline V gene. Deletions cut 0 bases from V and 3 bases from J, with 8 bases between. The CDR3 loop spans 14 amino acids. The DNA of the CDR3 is TGTGCCAGCAGCGTAGGTTCTCTTACAGATACGCAGTATTTT. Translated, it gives CASSVGSLTDTQYF.

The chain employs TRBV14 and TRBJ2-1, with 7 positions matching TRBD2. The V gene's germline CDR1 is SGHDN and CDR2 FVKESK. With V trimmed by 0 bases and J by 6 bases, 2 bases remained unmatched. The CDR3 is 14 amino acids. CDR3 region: CASSQETSFNEQFF. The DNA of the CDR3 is TGTGCCAGCAGCCAAGAGACTAGCTTCAATGAGCAGTTCTTC.

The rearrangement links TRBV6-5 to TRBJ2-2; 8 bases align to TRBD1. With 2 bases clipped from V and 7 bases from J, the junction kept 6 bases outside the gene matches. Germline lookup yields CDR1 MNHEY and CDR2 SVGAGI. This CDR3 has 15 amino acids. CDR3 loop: CASSYATGVVGELFF. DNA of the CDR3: TGTGCCAGCAGTTACGCGACAGGGGTAGTCGGGGAGCTGTTTTTT.

The CDR3 reads CASSVEASGGYTDTQYF. The CDR3 nucleotides are TGTGCCAGCAGCGTAGAGGCTAGCGGGGGTTACACAGATACGCAGTATTTT. The rearrangement uses TRBV9 and TRBJ2-3, with 10 bases identical to TRBD2. Trimming at V came to 0 bases and at J to 2 bases, leaving 6 bases not matched to a gene. CDR3 length equals 17 residues. Germline-derived CDR1 and CDR2 are SGDLS and YYNGEE. The full variable domain, its missing parts supplied by reference TRBV9 and TRBJ2-3, is DSGVTQTPKHLITATGQRVTLRCSPRSGDLSVYWYQQSLDQGLQFLIQYYNGEERAKGNILERFSAQQFPDLHSELNLSSLELGDSALYFCASSVEASGGYTDTQYFGPGTRLTVL.

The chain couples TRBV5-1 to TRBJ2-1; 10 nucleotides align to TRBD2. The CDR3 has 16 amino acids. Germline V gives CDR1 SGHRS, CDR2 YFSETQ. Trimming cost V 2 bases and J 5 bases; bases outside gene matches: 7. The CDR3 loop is CASSLLTSGLNNEQFF. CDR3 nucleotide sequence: TGCGCCAGCAGCTTACTGACTAGCGGGCTGAACAATGAGCAGTTCTTC.

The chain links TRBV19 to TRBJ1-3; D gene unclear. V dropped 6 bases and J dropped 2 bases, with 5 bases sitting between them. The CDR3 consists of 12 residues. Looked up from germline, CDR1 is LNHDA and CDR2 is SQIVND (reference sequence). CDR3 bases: TGTGCCAGTAGCTATCCTGGAAACACCATATATTTT. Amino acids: CASSYPGNTIYF. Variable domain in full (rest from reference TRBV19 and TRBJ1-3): DGGITQSPKYLFRKEGQNVTLSCEQNLNHDAMYWYRQDPGQGLRLIYYSQIVNDFQKGDIAEGYSVSREKKESFPLTVTSAQKNPTAFYLCASSYPGNTIYFGEGSWLTVV.

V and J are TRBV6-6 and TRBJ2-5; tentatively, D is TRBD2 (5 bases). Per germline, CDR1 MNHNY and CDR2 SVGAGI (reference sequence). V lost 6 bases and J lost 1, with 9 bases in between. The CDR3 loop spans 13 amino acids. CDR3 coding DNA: TGTGCCAGCAGGAGCGGAGGCCAAGAGACCCAGTACTTC. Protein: CASRSGGQETQYF.

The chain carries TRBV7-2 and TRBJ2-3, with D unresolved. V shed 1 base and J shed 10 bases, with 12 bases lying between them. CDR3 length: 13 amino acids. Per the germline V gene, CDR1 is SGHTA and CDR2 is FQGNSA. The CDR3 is CASSLVSESAQYF. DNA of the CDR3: TGTGCCAGCAGCTTAGTGAGCGAATCTGCGCAGTATTTT.

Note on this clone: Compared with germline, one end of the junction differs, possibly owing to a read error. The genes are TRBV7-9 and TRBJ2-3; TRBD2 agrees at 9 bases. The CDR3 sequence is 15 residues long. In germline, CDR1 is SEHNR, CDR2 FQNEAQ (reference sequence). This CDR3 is CVSSLPSGTADTQYF. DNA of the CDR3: TGTGTCAGCAGCTTACCTAGCGGGACAGCAGATACGCAGTATTTT.

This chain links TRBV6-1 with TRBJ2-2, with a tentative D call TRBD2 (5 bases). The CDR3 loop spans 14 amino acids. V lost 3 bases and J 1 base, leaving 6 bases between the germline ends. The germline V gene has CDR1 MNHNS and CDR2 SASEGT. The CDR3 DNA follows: TGTGCCAGCAGTGAGGACTGGAACACCGGGGAGCTGTTTTTT. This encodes CASSEDWNTGELFF.

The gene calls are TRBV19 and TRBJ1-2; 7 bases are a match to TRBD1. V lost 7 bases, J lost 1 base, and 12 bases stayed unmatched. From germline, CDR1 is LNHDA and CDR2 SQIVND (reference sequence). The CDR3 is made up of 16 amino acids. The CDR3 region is CASTPGGTAYNYGYTF. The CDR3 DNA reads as TGTGCCAGTACCCCGGGGGGGACAGCCTATAACTATGGCTACACCTTC.

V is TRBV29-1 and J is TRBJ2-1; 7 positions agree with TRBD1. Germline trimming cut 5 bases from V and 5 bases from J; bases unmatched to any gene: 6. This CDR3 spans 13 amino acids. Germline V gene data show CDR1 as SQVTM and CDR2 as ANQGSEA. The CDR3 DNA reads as TGCAGCGTTAGGGGGCGCAGGGACAATGAGCAGTTCTTC. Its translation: CSVRGRRDNEQFF.

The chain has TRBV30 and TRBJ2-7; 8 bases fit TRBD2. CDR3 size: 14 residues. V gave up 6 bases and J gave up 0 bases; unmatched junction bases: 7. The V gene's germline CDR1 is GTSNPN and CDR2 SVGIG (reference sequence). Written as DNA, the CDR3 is TGTGCCTGCACTCCAAGCGGGAGCTCCTACGAGCAGTACTTC. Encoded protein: CACTPSGSSYEQYF.

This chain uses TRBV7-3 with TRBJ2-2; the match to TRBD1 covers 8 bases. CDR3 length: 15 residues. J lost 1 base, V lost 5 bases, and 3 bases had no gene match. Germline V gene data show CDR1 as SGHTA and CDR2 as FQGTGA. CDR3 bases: TGTGCCAGCAGCCAGGGGACAGGGAACACCGGGGAGCTGTTTTTT. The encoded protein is CASSQGTGNTGELFF.

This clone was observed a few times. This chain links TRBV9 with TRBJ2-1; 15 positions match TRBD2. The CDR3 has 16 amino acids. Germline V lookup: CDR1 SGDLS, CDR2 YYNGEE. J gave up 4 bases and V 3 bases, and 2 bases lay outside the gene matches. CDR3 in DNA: TGTGCCAGCAGCGAGGGGACTAGCGGGAGGTACAATGAGCAGTTCTTC. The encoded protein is CASSEGTSGRYNEQFF.

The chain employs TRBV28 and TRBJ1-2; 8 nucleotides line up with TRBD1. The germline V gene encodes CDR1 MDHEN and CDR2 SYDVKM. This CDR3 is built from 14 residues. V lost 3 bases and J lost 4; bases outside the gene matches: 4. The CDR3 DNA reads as TGTGCCAGCAGTTTCCAGGGGGCTGGCTATGGCTACACCTTC. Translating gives CASSFQGAGYGYTF.

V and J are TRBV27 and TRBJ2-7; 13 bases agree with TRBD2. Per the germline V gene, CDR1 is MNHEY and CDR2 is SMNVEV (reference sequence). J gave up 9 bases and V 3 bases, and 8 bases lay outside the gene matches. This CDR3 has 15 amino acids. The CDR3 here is CASSFTGLAGFRQYF. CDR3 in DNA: TGTGCCAGCAGTTTTACGGGACTAGCGGGATTTCGGCAGTACTTC.